The 19 T cell receptor beta chains reported below all come from one sample, sequenced in a study of cytomegalovirus exposure and HLA in healthy donors. PCR used 60 Vbeta primers and 13 Jbeta primers. Produced via immunoSEQ multiplex PCR; TCRdb's table is partial and in-frame only. The sample comprises a few hundred thousand clones, nearly 95% of which are singletons, and 1.5% to 2% rests with the top ten. The material sequenced was PBMCs. The receptors originated from a girl aged 2 to 9 in good health and CMV-seronegative.

The rearrangement uses TRBV5-1 and TRBJ1-5, with D maybe TRBD1 (5 bases). CDR1 is SGHRS and CDR2 is YFSETQ in the germline V gene. V lost 0 bases and J 5 bases, leaving 12 bases between the germline ends. The length of the CDR3 is 15 residues. DNA for the CDR3: TGCGCCAGCAGCTTGGAAGCAGGGTCATATCAGCCCCAGCATTTT. Its protein is CASSLEAGSYQPQHF. Using reference TRBV5-1 and TRBJ1-5 for the parts outside the CDR3, the full variable domain is KAGVTQTPRYLIKTRGQQVTLSCSPISGHRSVSWYQQTPGQGLQFLFEYFSETQRNKGNFPGRFSGRQFSNSRSEMNVSTLELGDSALYLCASSLEAGSYQPQHFGDGTRLSIL.

V is TRBV12-1 and J is TRBJ2-2; TRBD2 is taken as the D call from the table, unchecked against the DNA. TRBV12-1 is shown as a pseudogene. The CDR3 is 17 amino acids. CDR3 amino acids: CASSFSIGLLITGELFF. In DNA, the CDR3 is TGTGCCAGCAGCTTTAGCATTGGACTACTTATTACCGGGGAGCTGTTTTTT.

This clone was seen just once. The gene calls are TRBV6-1 and TRBJ2-7; tentative D call: TRBD1 (5 bases). Trimming shortened V by 11 bases and J by 4 bases, and 18 bases separated the two germline ends. Germline CDR1 and CDR2: MNHNS and SASEGT. The CDR3 is 13 residues long. CDR3 protein: CASSSLTGYEQYF. In DNA, the CDR3 is TGTGCCTCGTCCTCCTTAACAGGATACGAGCAGTACTTC.

The chain couples TRBV6-5 to TRBJ1-4; tentative D call: TRBD1 (5 bases). Germline V gene sequence: CDR1 MNHEY, CDR2 SVGAGI. CDR3 size: 12 residues. With 6 bases removed from V and 8 bases from J, the gap between germline ends came to 10 bases. The CDR3: CASSPAGEKLFF. The CDR3 DNA reads TGTGCCAGCAGCCCGGCAGGGGAAAAACTGTTTTTT.

The chain is built from TRBV7-9 and TRBJ2-5; 7 bases are a match to TRBD2. After removal of 1 base from V and 1 base from J, the junction contained 12 bases not matched to a gene. CDR3 length: 18 residues. Germline V gives CDR1 SEHNR, CDR2 FQNEAQ (reference sequence). CDR3 region: CASSLDWGGRLRQETQYF. CDR3 DNA sequence: TGTGCCAGCAGCTTAGATTGGGGGGGACGGCTTCGCCAAGAGACCCAGTACTTC.

The V call is TRBV10-3, the J call TRBJ2-5; 7 nucleotides match TRBD2. V lost 3 bases to trimming and J lost 3 bases; unmatched junction nucleotides: 10. CDR1 is ENHRY, CDR2 SYGVKD, per germline. CDR3 length equals 16 residues. CDR3 residues: CAISEPAGVREETQYF. CDR3 coding DNA: TGTGCCATCAGTGAACCTGCGGGGGTTCGCGAAGAGACCCAGTACTTC.

The chain combines TRBV5-4 with TRBJ2-1; TRBD2 matches 12 bases. The ends lost 3 bases at V and 6 bases at J; junction bases unmatched: 4. The CDR3 is made up of 15 amino acids. From germline, CDR1 is SGHNT and CDR2 YYREEE (reference sequence). The CDR3: CASSSSGGASNEQFF. The CDR3 DNA reads TGTGCCAGCAGCTCTAGCGGGGGGGCTTCCAATGAGCAGTTCTTC.

The CDR3: CTSSQTRLAGVNEQFF. DNA for the CDR3: TGCACCAGCAGCCAAACTAGACTAGCGGGAGTCAATGAGCAGTTCTTC. This sequence joins TRBV1 and TRBJ2-1; TRBD2 is taken as the D call from the table, unchecked against the DNA. TRBV1 is a pseudogene. The CDR3 consists of 16 residues.

V is TRBV28 and J is TRBJ1-1; TRBD1 agrees at 7 bases. The CDR3 spans 14 residues. Trimming at V came to 6 bases and at J to 3 bases, leaving 7 bases not matched to a gene. Germline V gene data show CDR1 as MDHEN and CDR2 as SYDVKM. In DNA, the CDR3 is TGTGCCAGCAGGCTCGACAGGGTAGACACTGAAGCTTTCTTT. Protein sequence: CASRLDRVDTEAFF. Together with reference TRBV28 and TRBJ1-1, the CDR3 gives the full variable domain: DVKVTQSSRYLVKRTGEKVFLECVQDMDHENMFWYRQDPGLGLRLIYFSYDVKMKEKGDIPEGYSVSREKKERFSLILESASTNQTSMYLCASRLDRVDTEAFFGQGTRLTVV.

The chain employs TRBV9 and TRBJ1-2, with 11 bases matching TRBD1. The CDR3 has 13 residues. CDR1 and CDR2 (germline): SGDLS, YYNGEE. The junction had 0 bases not matched to a gene; V was cut back by 0 bases and J by 8 bases. The CDR3 region has the DNA TGTGCCAGCAGCGTAGGGACAGGGGGCGGCTACACCTTC. This sequence encodes CASSVGTGGGYTF.

The chain recombines TRBV7-2 with TRBJ2-5; 8 positions match TRBD2. This CDR3 has 15 amino acids. CDR1 and CDR2 (germline): SGHTA, FQGNSA. V lost 2 bases and J lost 5; bases outside the gene matches: 7. CDR3 loop: CASSLTAGARETQYF. The DNA for the CDR3 is TGTGCCAGCAGCTTAACAGCGGGGGCAAGGGAGACCCAGTACTTC. Full variable domain (rest looked up from reference TRBV7-2 and TRBJ2-5): GAGVSQSPSNKVTEKGKDVELRCDPISGHTALYWYRQSLGQGLEFLIYFQGNSAPDKSGLPSDRFSAERTGGSVSTLTIQRTQQEDSAVYLCASSLTAGARETQYFGPGTRLLVL.

This sequence joins TRBV7-2 and TRBJ1-2, with D perhaps TRBD1 (5 bases). V was clipped by 3 bases and J by 0 bases, with 8 bases between them. Per germline, CDR1 SGHTA and CDR2 FQGNSA. The CDR3 is made up of 14 amino acids. The DNA of the CDR3 is TGTGCCAGCAGCTTCGGGGGTTCTAACTATGGCTACACCTTC. This codes for CASSFGGSNYGYTF.

The rearrangement links TRBV6-1 to TRBJ2-1, with TRBD2 identical over 7 bases. From germline, CDR1 is MNHNS and CDR2 SASEGT. The CDR3 has 15 residues. J gave up 4 bases and V 2 bases, and 5 bases lay outside the gene matches. CDR3 bases: TGTGCCAGCAGTGAATCGGGAGGAGGGTACAATGAGCAGTTCTTC. Protein product: CASSESGGGYNEQFF.

The chain recombines TRBV4-1 with TRBJ2-3, with 11 positions matching TRBD1. Per the germline V gene, CDR1 is MGHRA and CDR2 is YSYEKL. This CDR3 comprises 15 residues. Trimming cost V 5 bases and J 3 bases; bases outside gene matches: 4. CDR3 sequence reads: CASSAGQGGTDTQYF. The CDR3 DNA is TGCGCCAGCAGCGCGGGACAGGGGGGTACAGATACGCAGTATTTT.

The chain uses TRBV29-1 and TRBJ2-1, with 7 positions matching TRBD1. The CDR3 totals 14 residues. In germline, CDR1 is SQVTM, CDR2 ANQGSEA. V was clipped by 8 bases and J by 6 bases; unmatched bases: 13. CDR3 DNA sequence: TGCAGCACCTGGGACAGACTTGGAGGCAATGAGCAGTTCTTC. This gives the protein CSTWDRLGGNEQFF.

The chain links TRBV7-6 to TRBJ2-2; 8 bases are shared with TRBD1. J gave up 4 bases and V 2 bases, and 3 bases lay outside the gene matches. The germline V gene encodes CDR1 SGHVS and CDR2 FNYEAQ. This CDR3 is built from 15 residues. The CDR3 spells CASSLPQGATGELFF. In DNA, the CDR3 is TGTGCCAGCAGCTTACCCCAGGGGGCCACCGGGGAGCTGTTTTTT.

V usage is TRBV4-2 and J usage is TRBJ2-5; TRBD2 matches at 11 bases. The J call may not be correct, given that the DNA end is closer to TRBJ2-7. The CDR3 sequence is 15 residues long. Germline V CDR1 and CDR2: LGHNA, YNFKEQ. In nucleotides, the CDR3 is TGTGCCAGCAGCCAAGCGAGACTAGCGGGGTACGAGCAGTACTTC. Translated: CASSQARLAGYEQYF.

The rearrangement uses TRBV19 and TRBJ2-1; D gene unclear. There are 15 residues in the CDR3. Germline lookup yields CDR1 LNHDA and CDR2 SQIVND (reference sequence). V lost 7 bases to trimming and J lost 0 bases, with 13 bases between them. The CDR3 loop reads CASTQTGSSYNEQFF. The CDR3 bases are TGTGCCAGTACCCAGACTGGTAGCTCCTACAATGAGCAGTTCTTC.

The chain uses TRBV18 and TRBJ2-4; 8 bases are a match to TRBD1. The germline gives CDR1 KGHSH, CDR2 LQKENI. This CDR3 is 15 amino acids long. After removal of 4 bases from V and 3 bases from J, the junction contained 5 bases not matched to a gene. The CDR3 nucleotides are TGTGCCAGCTCACAAGGCACAGGGGGCAAAAACATTCAGTACTTC. Translation: CASSQGTGGKNIQYF.